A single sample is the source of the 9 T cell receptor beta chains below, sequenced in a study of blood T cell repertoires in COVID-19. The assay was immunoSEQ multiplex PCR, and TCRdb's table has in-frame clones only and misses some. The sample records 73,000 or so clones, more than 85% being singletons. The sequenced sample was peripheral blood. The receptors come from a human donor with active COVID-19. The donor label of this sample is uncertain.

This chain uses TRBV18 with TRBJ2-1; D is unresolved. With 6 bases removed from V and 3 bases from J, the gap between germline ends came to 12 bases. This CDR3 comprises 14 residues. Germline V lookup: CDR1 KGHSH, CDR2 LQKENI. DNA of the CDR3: TGTGCCAGCTCGCCCCTTGAGAACTACAATGAGCAGTTCTTC. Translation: CASSPLENYNEQFF.

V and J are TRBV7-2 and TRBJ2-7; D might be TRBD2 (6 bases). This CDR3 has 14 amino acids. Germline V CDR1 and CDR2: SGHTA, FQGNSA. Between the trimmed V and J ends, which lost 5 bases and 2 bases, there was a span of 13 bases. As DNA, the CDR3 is TGTGCCAGCAGCATTCTCGGAGGGGCCTACGAGCAGTACTTC. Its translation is CASSILGGAYEQYF.

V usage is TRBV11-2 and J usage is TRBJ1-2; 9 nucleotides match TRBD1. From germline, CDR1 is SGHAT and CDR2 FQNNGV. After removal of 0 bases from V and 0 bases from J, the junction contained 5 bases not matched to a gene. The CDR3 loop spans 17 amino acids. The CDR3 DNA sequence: TGTGCCAGCAGCTTAGATCGGGACAGGGTAGCTAACTATGGCTACACCTTC. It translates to CASSLDRDRVANYGYTF.

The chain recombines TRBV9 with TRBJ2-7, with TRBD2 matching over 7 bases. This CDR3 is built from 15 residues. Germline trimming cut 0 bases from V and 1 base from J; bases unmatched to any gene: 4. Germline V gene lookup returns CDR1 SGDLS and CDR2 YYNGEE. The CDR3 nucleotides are TGTGCCAGCAGCGTAGAGTCTAGCGGTTCCTACGAGCAGTACTTC. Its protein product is CASSVESSGSYEQYF.

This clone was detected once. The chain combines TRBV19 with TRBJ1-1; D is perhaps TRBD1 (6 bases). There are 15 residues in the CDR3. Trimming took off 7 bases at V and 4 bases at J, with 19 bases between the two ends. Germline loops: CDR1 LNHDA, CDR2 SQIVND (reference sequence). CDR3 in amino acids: CASTLYGGRGTEAFF. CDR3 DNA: TGTGCCAGTACCTTGTATGGGGGCAGGGGCACTGAAGCTTTCTTT.

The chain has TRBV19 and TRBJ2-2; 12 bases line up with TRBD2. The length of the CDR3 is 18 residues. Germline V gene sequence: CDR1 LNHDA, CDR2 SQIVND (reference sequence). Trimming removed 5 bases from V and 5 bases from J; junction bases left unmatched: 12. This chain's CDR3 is CASSYQGLAGTSTGELFF. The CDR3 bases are TGTGCCAGTAGTTATCAAGGACTAGCGGGAACGTCGACCGGGGAGCTGTTTTTT.

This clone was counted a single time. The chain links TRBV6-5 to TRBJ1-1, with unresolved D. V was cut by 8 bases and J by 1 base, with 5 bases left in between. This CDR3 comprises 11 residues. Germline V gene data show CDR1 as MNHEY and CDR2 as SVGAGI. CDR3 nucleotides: TGTGCCAGCGGCCCGAACACTGAAGCTTTCTTT. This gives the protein CASGPNTEAFF.

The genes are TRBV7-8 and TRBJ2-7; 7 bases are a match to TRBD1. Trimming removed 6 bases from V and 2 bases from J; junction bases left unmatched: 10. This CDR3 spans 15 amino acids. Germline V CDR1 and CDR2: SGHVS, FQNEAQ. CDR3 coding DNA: TGTGCCAGCAGTCCCACAGGGGTTTGGACCTACGAGCAGTACTTC. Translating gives CASSPTGVWTYEQYF.

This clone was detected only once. The CDR3, as DNA: TGTGCCAGCAGCCCGAGTAGCGGGGAACGAGACGGCAATGAGCAGTTCTTC. Encoded protein: CASSPSSGERDGNEQFF. The V and J genes are TRBV14 and TRBJ2-1, with 8 bases lining up with TRBD2. With 4 bases clipped from V and 6 bases from J, the junction kept 14 bases outside the gene matches. The CDR3 extends over 17 amino acids. Germline V lookup: CDR1 SGHDN, CDR2 FVKESK.